This TCR beta chain comes out of a study of blood T cell repertoires in COVID-19 (TCRdb year 2020). About the investigation overall: Collaborator samples came from the United States, Italy and Spain and covered acute and convalescent phases of COVID-19. The prospective study material was composed of cDNA or gDNA derived from T cells, B-cell-depleted T cells, or PBMCs. Deeply sampled blood TCRbeta repertoires from subjects exposed to, actively infected with, or recovered from COVID-19 were included in the dataset. A freely available public database, intended as a resource for researchers studying the immune response to SARS-CoV-2, is where the repertoires were released. Samples came from the ongoing ImmuneRACE study (first 160 participants) plus 1,254 subjects from 6 global collaborators. The sample metadata nearly always contained a de-identified subject ID, COVID-19 status, age in years and sex. Where available, HLA class I and class II types were taken from metadata supplied by the sample provider and were not determined by assay-based typing.

At the junction V is shortened by 4 bases and J by 5 bases, with 11 bases in between. According to the germline V gene (reference sequence), CDR1 reads GTSNPN and CDR2 reads SVGIG. Counted from cysteine to phenylalanine, this CDR3 has 12 amino acids. The retained sequence is limited to the CDR3, 36 bases, with the frame set at the first base. The immunoSEQ Assay, a bias-controlled multiplex PCR, was used to amplify TCRbeta CDR3 regions from genomic DNA. The original pipeline was this. The number of nucleated cells in each sample was estimated from the amplification of reference gene primers within the assay. Sequence reads were collapsed and filtered to measure the absolute abundance of every unique TCRbeta CDR3 rearrangement. For each sample, productive Simpson clonality was calculated by taking the square root of Simpson's diversity index across productive rearrangements. TCRdb holds this immuneACCESS table with in-frame rearrangements only. Some clones are missing; in checked studies, unresolved V genes explain under half, and the rest has no known cause. The V and J calls and clone size come from that table; D and trimming were worked out from the DNA. Recorded for this sample are more than 250,000 clones; around 88% of them occurred a single time. Of the sample, 2% to 2.5% falls within the top ten clones.

Study-level results and caveats: Clinical and demographic metadata were provided uncurated, with the amount varying by source and participant.

A second Seattle source provided samples from volunteer blood donors who had recovered from COVID-19. The collaborating institutions used their own protocols to collect whole blood in K2EDTA tubes. For TCRbeta analysis, collaborators shipped samples as frozen whole blood, isolated PBMCs, or DNA extracted from either of those sample types. The sample holds a few counts of this clone. This receptor's antigen is unknown. Base qualities are not provided; no much larger clone lies one nucleotide away. The TCR was taken from a woman younger than 45 who had recovered from COVID-19. This chain is built from TRBV30 and TRBJ1-1; confidence is insufficient to name the D gene. The sequencing input was peripheral blood. The encoded CDR3 is CAWTATRTEAFF. In nucleotide form, the sequence is TGTGCCTGGACAGCAACGAGGACTGAAGCTTTCTTT.